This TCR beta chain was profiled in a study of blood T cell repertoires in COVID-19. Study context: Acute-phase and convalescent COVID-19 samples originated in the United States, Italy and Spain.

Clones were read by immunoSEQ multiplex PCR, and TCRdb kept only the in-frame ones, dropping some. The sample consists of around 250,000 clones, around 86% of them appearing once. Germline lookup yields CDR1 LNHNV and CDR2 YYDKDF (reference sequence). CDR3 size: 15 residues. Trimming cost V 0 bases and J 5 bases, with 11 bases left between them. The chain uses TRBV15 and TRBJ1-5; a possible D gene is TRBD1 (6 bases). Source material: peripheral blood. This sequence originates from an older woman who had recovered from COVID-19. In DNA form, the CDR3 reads TGTGCCACCAGCAGAGACTACAGGGTCGATCAGCCCCAGCATTTT. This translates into CATSRDYRVDQPQHF. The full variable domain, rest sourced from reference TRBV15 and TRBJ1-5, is DAMVIQNPRYQVTQFGKPVTLSCSQTLNHNVMYWYQQKSSQAPKLLFHYYDKDFNNEADTPDNFQSRRPNTSFCFLDIRSPGLGDTAMYLCATSRDYRVDQPQHFGDGTRLSIL.